What follows are 11 T cell receptor beta chains derived from one specimen sequenced in a study of T cell responses to AZD1222 COVID-19 vaccine. Generated by immunoSEQ multiplex PCR, the TCRdb table keeps only in-frame clones and is missing some. The sample lists 90,000 or so clones, about 88% seen once, with less than 20% in the top ten. The source material was peripheral blood, sampled on day 0 of AZD1222 vaccination. All receptors derive from an adult in good health.

This sequence joins TRBV2 and TRBJ1-1; D is undetermined. V shed 4 bases and J shed 1 base, with 7 bases lying between them. Germline assignment: CDR1 SNHLY and CDR2 FYNNEI. This CDR3 is built from 13 residues. CDR3 DNA: TGTGCCAGCAGTGCGGAAGCGAACACTGAAGCTTTCTTT. This gives the protein CASSAEANTEAFF.

This rearrangement joins TRBV29-1 to TRBJ2-1; the D is unclear. The CDR3 has 11 residues. Germline lookup yields CDR1 SQVTM and CDR2 ANQGSEA. V lost 4 bases and J lost 3, with 4 bases in between. CDR3 nucleotides: TGCAGCGTTGTCTACTACAATGAGCAGTTCTTC. This encodes CSVVYYNEQFF.

This clone was detected once. This chain uses TRBV7-2 with TRBJ1-5, with D possibly matching TRBD1 (5 bases). Deletions cut 4 bases from V and 3 bases from J, with 7 bases between. The CDR3 is made up of 13 amino acids. Germline CDR1 and CDR2: SGHTA and FQGNSA. CDR3 residues: CASSSDNNQPQHF. CDR3 coding DNA: TGTGCCAGCAGCTCGGACAACAATCAGCCCCAGCATTTT.

The J gene is TRBJ2-7, the V gene TRBV28; TRBD1 aligns across 9 bases. V gave up 5 bases and J gave up 0 bases; unmatched junction bases: 5. This CDR3 is built from 15 residues. CDR1 and CDR2 (germline): MDHEN, SYDVKM. The CDR3 bases are TGTGCCAGCAGTGCCACGACAGGGGGCTCCTACGAGCAGTACTTC. This gives the protein CASSATTGGSYEQYF. The full variable domain, in which reference TRBV28 and TRBJ2-7 provide the parts outside the CDR3, is DVKVTQSSRYLVKRTGEKVFLECVQDMDHENMFWYRQDPGLGLRLIYFSYDVKMKEKGDIPEGYSVSREKKERFSLILESASTNQTSMYLCASSATTGGSYEQYFGPGTRLTVT.

V is TRBV28 and J is TRBJ1-4, with D hard to call. V was pared by 9 bases and J by 0 bases, with 8 bases between. This CDR3 has 13 residues. Germline assignment: CDR1 MDHEN and CDR2 SYDVKM. The CDR3 DNA reads TGTGCCAGTTCGTTAGCAACTAATGAAAAACTGTTTTTT. Amino acids: CASSLATNEKLFF. Drawing the rest from reference TRBV28 and TRBJ1-4, the complete variable domain is DVKVTQSSRYLVKRTGEKVFLECVQDMDHENMFWYRQDPGLGLRLIYFSYDVKMKEKGDIPEGYSVSREKKERFSLILESASTNQTSMYLCASSLATNEKLFFGSGTQLSVL.

The rearrangement uses TRBV3-1 (or the pseudogene TRBV3-2) and TRBJ2-5; 8 bases are a match to TRBD1. With 4 bases clipped from V and 2 bases from J, the junction kept 3 bases outside the gene matches. Germline V gene lookup returns CDR1 LGHDT and CDR2 YNNKEL (reference sequence). CDR3 size: 14 residues. For the CDR3, the DNA is TGTGCCAGCAGCCCAGACAGGGGACAAGAGACCCAGTACTTC. Protein sequence: CASSPDRGQETQYF.

J is TRBJ2-1 and V is TRBV11-2; D ambiguous. Germline assignment: CDR1 SGHAT and CDR2 FQNNGV. The CDR3 is made up of 11 amino acids. Trimming pared 5 bases from V and 4 bases from J, leaving 3 bases between. As DNA, the CDR3 is TGTGCCAGCAGCCGTTACAATGAGCAGTTCTTC. This encodes CASSRYNEQFF.

The V call is TRBV20-1, the J call TRBJ2-4; a possible D gene is TRBD2 (6 bases). V lost 5 bases and J 16 bases, leaving 15 bases between the germline ends. The CDR3 consists of 10 residues. Germline CDR1 and CDR2: DFQATT and SNEGSKA (reference sequence). This chain's CDR3 is CSALRTTLYF. Written as DNA, the CDR3 is TGCAGTGCTTTGCGGACTACCTTATACTTC.

The chain couples TRBV27 to TRBJ2-1, with 8 bases that match TRBD1. Germline loops: CDR1 MNHEY, CDR2 SMNVEV (reference sequence). V shed 4 bases, J shed 2 bases, and the junction held 7 bases outside the gene matches. This CDR3 spans 16 amino acids. The CDR3, as DNA: TGTGCCAGCAGTTGGACAGGGACGGCTCCCTACAATGAGCAGTTCTTC. This gives the protein CASSWTGTAPYNEQFF.

This clone was found once. V is TRBV11-3 and J is TRBJ2-7; D assignment may be TRBD1 or TRBD2 (5 bases each). The germline V gene encodes CDR1 SGHNT and CDR2 YENEEA. The CDR3 length is 16 residues. V lost 3 bases, J lost 4 bases, and 19 bases lay in between. The CDR3 spells CASSFPGQGVRYEQYF. Here the CDR3 DNA reads TGTGCCAGCAGCTTCCCGGGTCAGGGAGTCCGATACGAGCAGTACTTC.

This sequence joins TRBV5-1 and TRBJ2-1; TRBD2 matches at 11 bases. Germline values: CDR1 SGHRS, CDR2 YFSETQ. The trim removed 0 bases at V and 6 bases at J, leaving 2 bases unmatched. The CDR3 runs to 15 residues. CDR3 sequence reads: CASSLEGLAVNEQFF. The DNA for the CDR3 is TGCGCCAGCAGCTTGGAGGGACTAGCGGTCAATGAGCAGTTCTTC. The variable domain in full, with the rest retrieved from reference TRBV5-1 and TRBJ2-1, is KAGVTQTPRYLIKTRGQQVTLSCSPISGHRSVSWYQQTPGQGLQFLFEYFSETQRNKGNFPGRFSGRQFSNSRSEMNVSTLELGDSALYLCASSLEGLAVNEQFFGPGTRLTVL.